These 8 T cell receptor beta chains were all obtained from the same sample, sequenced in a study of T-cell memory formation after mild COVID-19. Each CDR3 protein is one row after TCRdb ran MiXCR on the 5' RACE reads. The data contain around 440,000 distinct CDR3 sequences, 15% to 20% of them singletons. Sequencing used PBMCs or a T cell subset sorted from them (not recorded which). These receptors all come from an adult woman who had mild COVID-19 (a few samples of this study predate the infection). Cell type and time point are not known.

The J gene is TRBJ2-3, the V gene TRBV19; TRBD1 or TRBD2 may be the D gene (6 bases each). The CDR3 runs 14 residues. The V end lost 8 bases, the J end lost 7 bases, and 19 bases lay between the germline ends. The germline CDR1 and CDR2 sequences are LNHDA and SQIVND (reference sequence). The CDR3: CASGPPGGANTQYF. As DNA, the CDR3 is TGTGCCAGTGGACCACCCGGGGGCGCGAATACGCAGTATTTT.

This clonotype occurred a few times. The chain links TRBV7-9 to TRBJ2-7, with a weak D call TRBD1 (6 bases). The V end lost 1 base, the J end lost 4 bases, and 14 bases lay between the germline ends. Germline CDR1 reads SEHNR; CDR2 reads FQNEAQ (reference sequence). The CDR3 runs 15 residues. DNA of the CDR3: TGTGCCAGCAGCTTAGATCTGGGGGCGGCTTACGAGCAGTACTTC. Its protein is CASSLDLGAAYEQYF.

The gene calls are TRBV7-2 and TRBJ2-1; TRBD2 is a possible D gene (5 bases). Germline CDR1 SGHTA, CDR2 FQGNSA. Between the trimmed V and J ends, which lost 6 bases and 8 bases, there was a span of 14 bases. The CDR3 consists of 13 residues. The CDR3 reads CASRTDSADEQFF. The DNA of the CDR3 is TGTGCCAGCAGAACGGACTCCGCGGATGAGCAGTTCTTC.

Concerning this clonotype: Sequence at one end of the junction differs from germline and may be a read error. CDR3 amino acids: CASSFRGRGFTF. In DNA form, the CDR3 reads TGTGCCAGCAGCTTTCGGGGACGTGGCTTCACCTTC. This sequence joins TRBV7-2 and TRBJ1-2, with D possibly matching TRBD1 (5 bases). Germline loops: CDR1 SGHTA, CDR2 FQGNSA. This CDR3 comprises 12 residues.

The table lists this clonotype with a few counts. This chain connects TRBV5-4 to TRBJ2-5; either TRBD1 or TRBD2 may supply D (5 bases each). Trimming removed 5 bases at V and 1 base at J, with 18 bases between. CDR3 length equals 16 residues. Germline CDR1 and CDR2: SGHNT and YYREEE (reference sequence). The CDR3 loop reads CASSSRVLGPQETQYF. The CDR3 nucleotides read TGTGCCAGCAGTTCGAGGGTATTGGGACCCCAAGAGACCCAGTACTTC.

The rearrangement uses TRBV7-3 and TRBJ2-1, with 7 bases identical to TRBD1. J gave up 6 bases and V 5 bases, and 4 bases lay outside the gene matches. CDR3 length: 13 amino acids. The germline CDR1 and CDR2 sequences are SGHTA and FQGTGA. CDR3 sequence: CASSKGTANEQFF. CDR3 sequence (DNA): TGTGCCAGCAGCAAAGGGACAGCCAATGAGCAGTTCTTC.

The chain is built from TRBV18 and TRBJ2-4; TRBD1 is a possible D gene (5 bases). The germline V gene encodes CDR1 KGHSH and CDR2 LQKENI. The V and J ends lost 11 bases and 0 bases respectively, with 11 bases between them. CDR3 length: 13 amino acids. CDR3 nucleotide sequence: TGTGCCTCACCGCAGGGAGCCAAAAACATTCAGTACTTC. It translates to CASPQGAKNIQYF.

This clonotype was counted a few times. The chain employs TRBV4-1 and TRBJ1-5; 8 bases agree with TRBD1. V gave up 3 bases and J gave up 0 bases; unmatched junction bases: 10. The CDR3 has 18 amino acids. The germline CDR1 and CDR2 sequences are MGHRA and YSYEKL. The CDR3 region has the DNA TGCGCCAGCAGCCACCTAGGACAGGGCGCTTATAGCAATCAGCCCCAGCATTTT. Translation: CASSHLGQGAYSNQPQHF.